The clone carrying this T cell receptor (beta chain) has just a few counts. The sample originates from a study of T-cell reconstitution after alpha-beta-depleted transplantation in children. Germline lookup yields CDR1 SQVTM and CDR2 ANQGSEA. The CDR3 contains 14 residues. V was clipped by 4 bases and J by 3 bases; unmatched bases: 6. Construction of the TCRbeta library involved unique molecular identifiers. From the PCR reads, TCRdb called clonotypes with MiXCR, one entry per CDR3 protein. The table includes a few hundred thousand distinct CDR3 sequences, about an eighth detected once. This specimen consisted of PBMCs, obtained from the stem cell graft. The origin of this receptor is a human donor who donated a stem cell graft to a child with Fanconi anemia. The chain couples TRBV29-1 to TRBJ2-3, with 8 bases aligning to TRBD1. CDR3 sequence: CSVAPGGVTDTQYF. The CDR3 DNA reads TGCAGCGTTGCCCCAGGGGGCGTAACAGATACGCAGTATTTT.